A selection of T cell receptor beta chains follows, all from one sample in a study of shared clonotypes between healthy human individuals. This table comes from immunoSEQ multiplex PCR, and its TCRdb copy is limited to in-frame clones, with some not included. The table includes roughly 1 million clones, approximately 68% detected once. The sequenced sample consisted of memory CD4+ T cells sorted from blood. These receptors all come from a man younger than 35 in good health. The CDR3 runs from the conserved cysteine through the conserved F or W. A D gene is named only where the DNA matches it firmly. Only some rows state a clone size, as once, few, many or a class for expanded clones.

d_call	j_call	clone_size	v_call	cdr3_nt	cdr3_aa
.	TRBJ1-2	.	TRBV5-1	TGCGCCAGCAGCTTTGGTATGCTTAACTATGGCTACACCTTC	CASSFGMLNYGYTF
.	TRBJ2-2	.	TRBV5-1	TGCGCCAGCAGCTCCCAGGGCACCGGGGAGCTGTTTTTT	CASSSQGTGELFF
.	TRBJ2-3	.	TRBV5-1	TGCGCCAGCAGCTCCCAGTGGGGAGGCACAGATACGCAGTATTTT	CASSSQWGGTDTQYF
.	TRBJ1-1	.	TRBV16	TGTGCCAGCAGCCCGACTTGGGGGAACACTGAAGCTTTCTTT	CASSPTWGNTEAFF
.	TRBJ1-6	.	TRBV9	TGTGCCAGCAGCGGGGGCAGGGAGGATTCACCCCTCCACTTT	CASSGGREDSPLHF
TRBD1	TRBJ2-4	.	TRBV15	TGTGCCACCAGCAGAGATCAGGGGGCGGACAAAAACATTCAGTACTTC	CATSRDQGADKNIQYF
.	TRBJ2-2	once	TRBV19	TGTGCCAGTAGTACTACCGGGACTGCCACCGGGGAGCTGTTTTTT	CASSTTGTATGELFF
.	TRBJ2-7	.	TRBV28	TGTGCCAGCAGTTTGTCGAATAGGAGGGAGCAGTACTTC	CASSLSNRREQYF
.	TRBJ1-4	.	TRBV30	TGTGCCTCAAAGGGAGGCGGCCTAAGTGAAAAACTGTTTTTT	CASKGGGLSEKLFF
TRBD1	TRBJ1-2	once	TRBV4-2	TGTGCCAGCAGCCCGGACAGGTCCGGCTATGGCTACACCTTC	CASSPDRSGYGYTF
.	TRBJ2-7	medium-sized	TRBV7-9	TGTGCCAGCAGCTTAGTGGGACCCTACGAGCAGTACTTC	CASSLVGPYEQYF